Following are 21 T cell receptor beta chains from one sample sequenced in a study of early T cells in non-severe SARS-CoV-2 infection. In TCRdb, the 5' RACE reads were re-called with MiXCR into one record per CDR3 protein. The sample lists 30,000 to 35,000 distinct CDR3 sequences, roughly 7% seen once, with around 2.9% in the top ten. Sequencing input: whole blood. These TCRs come from an adult who was a healthcare worker with PCR-confirmed SARS-CoV-2 infection or an uninfected control (not recorded which).

This clonotype showed up many times. V is TRBV7-9 and J is TRBJ1-6; 7 bases align to TRBD1. Unmatched junction bases numbered 9, after V lost 4 bases and J lost 12 bases. Germline V gives CDR1 SEHNR, CDR2 FQNEAQ (reference sequence). CDR3 size: 14 residues. CDR3 bases: TGTGCCAGCAGCTCTCCCGGTACAGGGGTACCCCTCCACTTT. Residues: CASSSPGTGVPLHF.

This clonotype has a count of ten or more. The rearrangement joins TRBV5-1 to TRBJ2-7; 9 nucleotides line up with TRBD1. The CDR3 sequence is 14 residues long. CDR1 is SGHRS and CDR2 is YFSETQ in the germline V gene. V lost 4 bases, J lost 3 bases, and 5 bases stayed unmatched. CDR3 DNA sequence: TGCGCCAGCAGCGGGGCGGGACAGGGCTACGAGCAGTACTTC. It codes for CASSGAGQGYEQYF.

This clonotype showed up many times. V is TRBV28 and J is TRBJ1-2; unclear D gene. The CDR3 length is 14 residues. V was clipped by 2 bases and J by 4 bases, with 11 bases between them. CDR1 is MDHEN and CDR2 is SYDVKM in the germline V gene. The CDR3 nucleotides read TGTGCCAGCAGTTTAGTACGGGCCCCCTATGGCTACACCTTC. Translation: CASSLVRAPYGYTF.

This clonotype was seen a handful of times. The chain uses TRBV7-2 and TRBJ2-2, with D tentatively TRBD1 (5 bases). V lost 1 base to trimming and J lost 3 bases, with 9 bases between them. This CDR3 contains 15 residues. CDR1 SGHTA and CDR2 FQGNSA come from the germline V gene. In DNA form, the CDR3 reads TGTGCCAGCAGCTTAGAGGGGCTTGACACCGGGGAGCTGTTTTTT. Translated, it gives CASSLEGLDTGELFF. Full variable domain (outside the CDR3, taken from reference TRBV7-2 and TRBJ2-2): GAGVSQSPSNKVTEKGKDVELRCDPISGHTALYWYRQSLGQGLEFLIYFQGNSAPDKSGLPSDRFSAERTGGSVSTLTIQRTQQEDSAVYLCASSLEGLDTGELFFGEGSRLTVL.

This clonotype appeared many times. The chain recombines TRBV20-1 with TRBJ2-5, with D perhaps matching TRBD1 or TRBD2 (5 bases each). The CDR3 extends over 12 amino acids. Germline assignment: CDR1 DFQATT and CDR2 SNEGSKA (reference sequence). Trimming pared 5 bases from V and 3 bases from J, leaving 10 bases between. The CDR3 protein is CSAQLGEETQYF. In DNA, the CDR3 is TGCAGTGCTCAACTAGGGGAAGAGACCCAGTACTTC.

This clonotype was counted many times. The chain combines TRBV5-1 with TRBJ2-2; D perhaps matches TRBD2 (5 bases). The V end lost 0 bases, the J end lost 0 bases, and 6 bases lay between the germline ends. The germline V gene has CDR1 SGHRS and CDR2 YFSETQ. This CDR3 region has 15 residues. CDR3 coding DNA: TGCGCCAGCAGCTTGGCCGGGGCGAACACCGGGGAGCTGTTTTTT. Translation gives CASSLAGANTGELFF.

Ten or more counts support this clonotype. V and J are TRBV2 and TRBJ2-2, with D tentatively TRBD2 (6 bases). Germline assignment: CDR1 SNHLY and CDR2 FYNNEI. The CDR3 runs to 15 residues. V lost 7 bases and J 1 base, leaving 13 bases between the germline ends. The CDR3 spells CASISGLMNTGELFF. In DNA form, the CDR3 reads TGTGCCAGCATCTCGGGACTGATGAACACCGGGGAGCTGTTTTTT.

Turning to this clonotype: The CDR3 does not end in the conserved phenylalanine or tryptophan, so this is likely a read error. The chain uses TRBV5-1 and TRBJ2-7; maybe TRBD1 (7 bases). The germline V gene has CDR1 SGHRS and CDR2 YFSETQ. The CDR3 loop spans 15 amino acids. Deletions cut 1 base from V and 2 bases from J, with 13 bases between. The CDR3 loop reads CASSLRGRGAYEQYI. The CDR3, as DNA: TGCGCCAGCAGCTTGAGGGGGCGCGGGGCCTACGAGCAGTACATC.

This clonotype is medium-sized within its sample. The gene calls are TRBV20-1 and TRBJ1-6, with a weak D call TRBD1 (6 bases). This CDR3 is built from 13 residues. CDR1 DFQATT and CDR2 SNEGSKA come from the germline V gene (reference sequence). V was clipped by 0 bases and J by 7 bases, with 7 bases between them. The CDR3 nucleotides read TGCAGTGCTAGAGATACAGGGAATTCACCCCTCCACTTT. It encodes CSARDTGNSPLHF.

The chain links TRBV6-1 to TRBJ2-2; D remains ambiguous. Germline assignment: CDR1 MNHNS and CDR2 SASEGT. This CDR3 region has 14 residues. V was shortened by 3 bases and J by 5 bases, with 10 bases between the two germline ends. In nucleotides, the CDR3 is TGTGCCAGCAGTGATATGCAGGCTACCGGGGAGCTGTTTTTT. This encodes CASSDMQATGELFF.

This clonotype was counted many times. A read error may produce the germline difference seen at one junction end. The chain has TRBV27 and TRBJ2-1; D remains ambiguous. This CDR3 has 13 residues. CDR1 and CDR2 (germline): MNHEY, SMNVEV (reference sequence). The DNA for the CDR3 is TGTGCCAGCAGTTTAGGCTCCAACAATGAGCAGTTCTTC. It is translated as CASSLGSNNEQFF.

The sample holds many counts of this clonotype. The chain joins TRBV27 to TRBJ2-1; TRBD2 is a possible D gene (5 bases). V shed 3 bases and J shed 1 base, with 10 bases lying between them. Germline-derived CDR1 and CDR2 are MNHEY and SMNVEV (reference sequence). The CDR3 has 15 amino acids. For the CDR3, the DNA is TGTGCCAGCAGTTTCCTGACTAATTCCTACAATGAGCAGTTCTTC. Translated: CASSFLTNSYNEQFF.

In regard to this clonotype: This may arise from a read error, as a much more abundant clone is one base away. The V call is TRBV10-3, the J call TRBJ1-5, with 8 bases fitting TRBD1. This CDR3 is 16 amino acids long. Germline lookup yields CDR1 ENHRY and CDR2 SYGVKD. The CDR3 DNA is TGTGCCATCAGCATAGGACAGGGAAATACCAATCATCCCCAGCATTTT. Translating gives CAISIGQGNTNHPQHF.

At least ten counts were recorded for this clonotype. V usage is TRBV7-9 and J usage is TRBJ2-5, with 9 positions matching TRBD2. The CDR3 length is 16 residues. Trimming cost V 5 bases and J 2 bases; bases outside gene matches: 9. CDR1 is SEHNR, CDR2 FQNEAQ, per germline (reference sequence). CDR3 in amino acids: CASSGRTSATQETQYF. CDR3 DNA: TGTGCCAGCAGCGGAAGGACTAGCGCCACTCAAGAGACCCAGTACTTC.

This clonotype was detected only a few times. The chain has TRBV2 and TRBJ2-1; 8 nucleotides agree with TRBD2. This CDR3 is built from 13 residues. Germline V CDR1 and CDR2: SNHLY, FYNNEI. Germline trimming cut 8 bases from V and 4 bases from J; bases unmatched to any gene: 4. The CDR3 region has the DNA TGTGCCAGCGGTAGCGGGAATTACAATGAGCAGTTCTTC. Protein product: CASGSGNYNEQFF.

The J gene is TRBJ2-2, the V gene TRBV6-6; 11 bases map to TRBD1. The junction had 6 bases not matched to a gene; V was cut back by 7 bases and J by 5 bases. The CDR3 spans 15 residues. Germline CDR1 reads MNHNY; CDR2 reads SVGAGI (reference sequence). In DNA form, the CDR3 reads TGTGCCAGCATCCGGACAGGGGGCATGACCGGGGAGCTGTTTTTT. Protein sequence: CASIRTGGMTGELFF.

J is TRBJ1-1 and V is TRBV12-3 or TRBV12-4; 12 nucleotides agree with TRBD1. The junction had 2 bases not matched to a gene; V was cut back by 7 bases and J by 2 bases. The CDR3 consists of 14 residues. The DNA of the CDR3 is TGTGCCAGCACGGGACAGGGGGCCAACACTGAAGCTTTCTTT. It specifies CASTGQGANTEAFF.

The chain joins TRBV11-3 to TRBJ2-1; 7 positions match TRBD1. Germline lookup yields CDR1 SGHNT and CDR2 YENEEA. V dropped 5 bases and J dropped 5; count of bases not matched to a gene: 9. This CDR3 comprises 15 residues. The CDR3: CASSPRQGFNNEQFF. DNA for the CDR3: TGTGCCAGCAGCCCCCGACAGGGTTTCAACAATGAGCAGTTCTTC.

This clonotype was found many times. CDR3 nucleotide sequence: TGTGCCAGCAGCTTTATACAGGGTGGTGGAATAGCTTTCTTT. Translation gives CASSFIQGGGIAFF. The rearrangement uses TRBV7-9 and TRBJ1-1; the D gene is possibly TRBD1 (6 bases). The germline V and J ends were trimmed by 3 bases and 10 bases, with 18 bases remaining between them. CDR1 is SEHNR and CDR2 is FQNEAQ in the germline V gene (reference sequence). This CDR3 region has 14 residues.

The V gene is TRBV20-1, the J gene TRBJ2-2; D is possibly TRBD2 (5 bases). V dropped 1 base and J dropped 0 bases, with 12 bases sitting between them. The CDR3 loop spans 16 amino acids. CDR1 and CDR2 from the germline V gene are DFQATT and SNEGSKA (reference sequence). Here the CDR3 reads CSARVEGSSNTGELFF. Written as DNA, the CDR3 is TGCAGTGCTAGAGTGGAAGGGAGCTCGAACACCGGGGAGCTGTTTTTT.

This clonotype was detected ten times or more. V usage is TRBV12-3 or TRBV12-4 and J usage is TRBJ2-7; D ambiguous. This CDR3 contains 15 residues. Trimming took off 0 bases at V and 2 bases at J, with 11 bases between the two ends. For the CDR3, the DNA is TGTGCCAGCAGTTTAGCAGGAGTTGGCCCCTACGAGCAGTACTTC. It codes for CASSLAGVGPYEQYF.